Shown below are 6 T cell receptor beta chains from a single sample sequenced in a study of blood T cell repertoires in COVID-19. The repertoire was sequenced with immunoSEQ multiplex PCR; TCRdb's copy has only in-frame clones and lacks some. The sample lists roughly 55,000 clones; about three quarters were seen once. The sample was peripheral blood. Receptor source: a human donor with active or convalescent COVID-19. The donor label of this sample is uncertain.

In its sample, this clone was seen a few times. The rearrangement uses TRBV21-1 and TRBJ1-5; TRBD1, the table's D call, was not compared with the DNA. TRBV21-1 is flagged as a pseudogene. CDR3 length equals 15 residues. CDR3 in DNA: TGTGCCAGCAGCAACAGGGGAGTACTACGTCAGCCCCAGCATTTT. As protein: CASSNRGVLRQPQHF.

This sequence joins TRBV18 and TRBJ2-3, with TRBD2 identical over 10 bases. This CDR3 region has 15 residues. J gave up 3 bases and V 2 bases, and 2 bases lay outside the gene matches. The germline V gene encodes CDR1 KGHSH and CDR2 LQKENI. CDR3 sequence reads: CASSPTSGMTDTQYF. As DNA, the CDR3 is TGTGCCAGCTCACCAACTAGCGGGATGACAGATACGCAGTATTTT.

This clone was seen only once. CDR3 loop: CASSPRDTAKNIQYF. CDR3 nucleotides: TGCGCCAGCAGCCCCAGGGATACAGCCAAAAACATTCAGTACTTC. This chain links TRBV5-1 with TRBJ2-4, with D possibly TRBD1 on 5 matching bases. CDR1 is SGHRS and CDR2 is YFSETQ in the germline V gene. With 4 bases removed from V and 0 bases from J, the gap between germline ends came to 11 bases. CDR3 length equals 15 residues. Together with reference TRBV5-1 and TRBJ2-4, the CDR3 gives the full variable domain: KAGVTQTPRYLIKTRGQQVTLSCSPISGHRSVSWYQQTPGQGLQFLFEYFSETQRNKGNFPGRFSGRQFSNSRSEMNVSTLELGDSALYLCASSPRDTAKNIQYFGAGTRLSVL.

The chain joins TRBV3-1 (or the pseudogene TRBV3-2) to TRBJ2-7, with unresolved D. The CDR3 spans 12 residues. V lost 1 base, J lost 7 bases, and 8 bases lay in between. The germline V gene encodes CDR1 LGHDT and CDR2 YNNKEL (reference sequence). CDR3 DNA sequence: TGTGCCAGCAGCCAAGGGCCGTTGGAGCAGTACTTC. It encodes CASSQGPLEQYF.

The CDR3 reads CASSESGGNQPQHF. CDR3 DNA sequence: TGCGCCAGCAGCGAGTCGGGGGGCAATCAGCCCCAGCATTTT. The rearrangement joins TRBV5-1 to TRBJ1-5, with a weak D call TRBD1 (5 bases). In germline, CDR1 is SGHRS, CDR2 YFSETQ. This CDR3 spans 14 amino acids. The V gene lost 4 bases and the J gene lost 2 bases, with 10 bases spanning the gap.

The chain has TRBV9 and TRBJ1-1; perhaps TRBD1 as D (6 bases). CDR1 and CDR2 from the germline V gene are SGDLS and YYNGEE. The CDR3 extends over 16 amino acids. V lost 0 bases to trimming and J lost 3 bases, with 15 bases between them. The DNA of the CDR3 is TGTGCCAGCAGCGTAGGTATGGGGGGGCGTGACACTGAAGCTTTCTTT. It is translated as CASSVGMGGRDTEAFF.